This T cell receptor (beta chain) appears in the sequencing data of a study of blood T cell repertoires in COVID-19. Study-wide context: Some COVID-19 samples were acute and others convalescent; all came from the United States, Italy and Spain.

Measured with immunoSEQ multiplex PCR; TCRdb has only the in-frame clones, and not every one. The sample records 250,000 to 300,000 clones, over 75% being singletons. Cohort allocation depended upon clinical history that participants reported. Two negative PCRs, clearance, or symptom resolution were required of recovered Cohort 3 donors. CDR1 and CDR2 (germline): PRHDT, FYEKMQ (reference sequence). With V trimmed by 5 bases and J by 5 bases, 9 bases remained unmatched. This CDR3 has 14 amino acids. The rearrangement joins TRBV13 to TRBJ2-7, with 7 bases aligning to TRBD1. The receptor comes from a woman under 40 who had recovered from COVID-19. Sample: PBMCs or T cells enriched from blood (not recorded which). The DNA for the CDR3 is TGTGCCAGCAGCCTTACAGGGGCCACCAACGAGCAGTACTTC. Translating it yields CASSLTGATNEQYF.